The table lists the clone carrying this T cell receptor beta chain with a count of one. The data derive from a study of blood T cell repertoires in COVID-19. Study summary: Sources were T cells, B-cell-depleted T cells, or PBMCs; the material itself was cDNA or gDNA.

Per the authors' pipeline: Researchers report that nucleated cell counts were estimated from reference gene primer amplification. Profiled with immunoSEQ multiplex PCR; TCRdb holds only in-frame clones, not every one. That table is the source of V, J and clone size, and D and trimming were worked out from the DNA. This table has roughly 150,000 clones, 78% appearing once. Looked up from germline, CDR1 is SQVTM and CDR2 is ANQGSEA. CDR3 length: 12 amino acids. J lost 4 bases, V lost 6 bases, and 4 bases had no gene match. The participants were between about 18 and 90 years old and came from 24 US areas.

This clonotype was obtained from a woman between 50 and 59 years old who had recovered from COVID-19. Sequencing was done on a sample of PBMCs or T cells enriched from blood (not recorded which). The chain couples TRBV29-1 to TRBJ1-2, with TRBD1 matching 8 bases. In nucleotides, the CDR3 is TGCAGCGTGGAAACAGGGGGCTATGGCTACACCTTC. Protein sequence: CSVETGGYGYTF. The full variable domain, rest sourced from reference TRBV29-1 and TRBJ1-2, is SAVISQKPSRDICQRGTSLTIQCQVDSQVTMMFWYRQQPGQSLTLIATANQGSEATYESGFVIDKFPISRPNLTFSTLTVSNMSPEDSSIYLCSVETGGYGYTFGSGTRLTVV.